Included here is one TCR beta chain sequence, with context. Its antigen is currently not known. Within one base of it there is no much larger clone, and no base qualities were kept. The entry originates in a study of vaccination and CD4 T cells after COVID-19 (dated by TCRdb to between 2021 and 2023). As for the study more broadly: SARS-CoV-2 positivity had been established in the convalescent patients by nasal swab PCR, and mild disease was recorded in roughly ten of these patients and severe disease in one. The convalescent cohort included six males and four females, with two Hispanic individuals, seven Caucasians, two Asians and one multiracial person. Participants received two doses of either the Pfizer-BioNTech BNT162b2 vaccine (n=8) or the Moderna mRNA-1273 vaccine (n=2). Post-COVID blood samples from convalescent patients were collected a median of about 100 days after diagnosis, with a range of 35 to 161 days. Post-vaccine blood samples were collected a median of about 72 days after the second vaccine dose, ranging from about 12 to 241 days. Culture stimuli were overlapping spike peptide pools from SARS-CoV-2 and from the common cold coronaviruses HCoV-NL63, HCoV-OC43 and HCoV-229E. Control cultures received a CEFX viral epitope pool as the positive control, an HIV-1 Nef peptide pool as the negative control, or no peptide. In under twelve COVID-19 convalescent patients and several infection-naive healthy vaccine recipients, researchers compared the spike-specific CD4+ TCR repertoire from before mRNA vaccination with the repertoire from after. On the study overall, not on this receptor specifically: An increase in the median number of SARS-CoV-2-reactive clonotypes from more than 20 after infection to roughly 36 after vaccination was observed, but the change was not found to be significant. Relatively few convalescent patients were included in the study, and early timepoints after natural infection were not analyzed. In convalescent patients, a median approximately 86% of post-vaccine SARS-CoV-2-reactive clones were detected only after vaccination, suggesting vaccine-specific priming. Of the vaccine-specific clones in convalescent patients, 304 of 307, or nearly all, reacted only to SARS-CoV-2 spike and did not cross-react with common cold coronaviruses.

The CDR3 measures 13 amino acids from cysteine to phenylalanine. The read is trimmed to its CDR3 DNA, 39 bases read in frame from base 1. Germline trimming: 3 bases from V, 7 bases from J; junction bases outside gene matches: 1. The germline V gene (reference sequence) sets CDR1 to DFQATT and CDR2 to SNEGSKA. The treatment or condition label for this specimen denotes: 10-day PBMC culture with coronavirus spike peptide pools or control peptides (ViraFEST assay). The study used the ViraFEST assay, which expanded antigen-specific T cells with peptide pools and then identified expanded clonotypes by TCR sequencing. The positive SARS-CoV-2 PCR tests of the convalescent patients were dated from March to December 2020, before the Alpha, Beta and Delta variants emerged in the United States. Each well held approximately 2 million PBMCs cultured in IMDM containing about 5% human AB serum and approximately 9.8 IU/ml IL-2, with about 10 ug/ml peptide pools added. Half of the culture medium was replaced with fresh IL-2-containing medium on days 3 and 7. Once the cells had been in culture for over 9 days, the EasySep CD4+ T cell isolation kit was used to isolate CD4+ T cells by negative selection. Ficoll-Paque Plus gradient centrifugation was used to isolate PBMCs from whole blood, and the isolated PBMCs were then either used fresh or cryopreserved at -140C. Triplicate wells were generally used for each culture condition.

The library was obtained by PCR. At the Johns Hopkins FTIC core, DNA from the cultured CD4+ T cells underwent TCR sequencing with the Oncomine TCR Beta short-read assay. The QIAamp micro DNA kit was used to extract genomic DNA from the cultured CD4+ T cells. Oncomine TCR Beta libraries made from cultured CD4+ T cells were pooled using unique dual indexes and sequenced on an Illumina iSeq 100. The published analysis was carried out like this. Non-productive sequences were filtered out, and CDR3s that did not start with C, did not end with F or W, or were shorter than 7 amino acids were discarded. Antigen-specific clonotypes were identified with the MANAFEST web application by comparing peptide-stimulated wells with reference and other culture wells. An FDR below 0.05, an odds ratio above 5, and a productive frequency above 0.1% in at least two of three replicate wells were required for clones to be considered positive. Cross-reactive clonotypes were defined as significantly expanded in both SARS-CoV-2 spike wells and at least one common cold coronavirus spike condition. CDR3 homology was assessed with Levenshtein distances (stringdist) and unrooted phylogenetic trees (ape) in R version 3.6.1. TCRdb reran the public reads through fastp at Q25 and MiXCR, keeping productive beta chains. CDR3 protein sequences are deduplicated, and each keeps its most common genes and DNA. These V and J calls originate from TCRdb's pipeline instead of the authors' own analysis. The sample includes 14,000 to 15,000 distinct CDR3 sequences, with about 55% observed a single time. The ten largest clones take up roughly 4% of the sample.

This specimen consisted of CD4+ T cells from blood, cultured in vitro, obtained before SARS-CoV-2 vaccination. This chain joins TRBV20-1 to TRBJ1-6; TRBD1 lines up with 9 middle nucleotides. The sequence was obtained from a human donor who had recovered from COVID-19. This receptor has the CDR3 CSARGTGNSPLHF. The sequenced DNA: TGCAGTGCTAGGGGGACAGGGAATTCACCCCTCCACTTT.